The 4 T cell receptor beta chains presented below share a single source sample, sequenced in a study of blood T cell repertoires in COVID-19. Method: immunoSEQ multiplex PCR; TCRdb's copy keeps in-frame clones and lacks some. This table holds a few hundred thousand clones, 80% to 90% found once. The sample comprised peripheral blood. The origin of the receptors is a man aged 40-50 years with acute or convalescent COVID-19.

CDR3 sequence: CASSMTGTGSYEQFF. The CDR3 coding sequence is TGTGCCAGTAGTATGACCGGGACAGGGTCTTATGAGCAGTTCTTC. The chain recombines TRBV19 with TRBJ2-1, with 9 bases aligning to TRBD1. V trimming: 3 bases; J trimming: 8 bases; junction bases outside the gene matches: 8. The CDR3 runs to 15 residues. Germline V lookup: CDR1 LNHDA, CDR2 SQIVND (reference sequence).

The gene calls are TRBV7-9 and TRBJ1-5, with a tentative D call TRBD1 (6 bases). Trimming left V 10 bases short and J 4 bases short, with 14 bases between. The CDR3 runs to 13 residues. Germline CDR1 reads SEHNR; CDR2 reads FQNEAQ (reference sequence). The CDR3 reads CATTAGVNQPQHF. In DNA, the CDR3 is TGTGCCACCACGGCAGGGGTAAATCAGCCCCAGCATTTT.

The J gene is TRBJ2-7, the V gene TRBV18; 8 bases are shared with TRBD2. The V segment lost 0 bases and the J segment 6 bases; nucleotides outside the gene matches: 10. The CDR3 totals 16 residues. Germline CDR1 is KGHSH and CDR2 is LQKENI. The CDR3 coding sequence is TGTGCCAGCTCACCACCGGGGACTAGGGGTATTCGCGAGCAGTACTTC. The encoded protein is CASSPPGTRGIREQYF.

This clone has just a few counts. The chain combines TRBV9 with TRBJ1-4, with 9 bases lining up with TRBD1. This CDR3 is 14 amino acids long. Trimming at V came to 6 bases and at J to 8 bases, leaving 8 bases not matched to a gene. CDR1 SGDLS and CDR2 YYNGEE come from the germline V gene. The CDR3 sequence is CASTPGQGREKLFF. The CDR3 DNA reads TGTGCCAGCACCCCCGGACAGGGGAGAGAAAAACTGTTTTTT.